The 22 T cell receptor beta chains in this list originate from one sample, sequenced in a study of radiation and T cells in renal cell carcinoma. Assay: immunoSEQ multiplex PCR; the TCRdb copy retains only in-frame clones and omits some. The data show tens of thousands of clones, with approximately 86% seen just once and 20% to 25% held by the top ten. Time point: blood 2 weeks post-SBRT. The treatment denotes: 15 Gy SBRT to primary tumor, nephrectomy 4 weeks later. Specimen: blood, collected from a patient whose treatment included radiotherapy and nephrectomy. These receptors all stem from a woman aged 50 to 65 with renal cell carcinoma.

The count of this clone is one. The chain joins TRBV28 to TRBJ2-5, with D uncertain. Deletions cut 7 bases from V and 5 bases from J, with 17 bases between. This CDR3 comprises 14 residues. CDR1 is MDHEN, CDR2 SYDVKM, per germline. In DNA form, the CDR3 reads TGTGCCAGCAACCCCTTTAGGGTGGTGGAGACCCAGTACTTC. Amino acids: CASNPFRVVETQYF.

The rearrangement links TRBV7-2 to TRBJ1-5; D is possibly TRBD1 (5 bases). Trimming pared 3 bases from V and 6 bases from J, leaving 9 bases between. The CDR3 is 13 amino acids. The V gene's germline CDR1 is SGHTA and CDR2 FQGNSA. CDR3 protein: CASSFQGSQPQHF. The CDR3 nucleotides read TGTGCCAGCAGCTTTCAGGGAAGTCAGCCCCAGCATTTT.

This clone was picked up one time. The chain carries TRBV6-6 and TRBJ1-5; 9 bases are a match to TRBD1. The CDR3 contains 15 residues. The germline V gene has CDR1 MNHNY and CDR2 SVGAGI (reference sequence). J gave up 5 bases and V 5 bases, and 7 bases lay outside the gene matches. CDR3 residues: CASSGTGSIDQPQHF. The DNA for the CDR3 is TGTGCCAGCAGTGGGACAGGGAGCATAGATCAGCCCCAGCATTTT.

V is TRBV2 and J is TRBJ2-5, with 7 bases lining up with TRBD1. The CDR3 spans 14 residues. Trimming at V came to 6 bases and at J to 1 base, leaving 5 bases not matched to a gene. Per germline, CDR1 SNHLY and CDR2 FYNNEI. CDR3 bases: TGTGCCAGCAGGGCCGGGACAGCCCAAGAGACCCAGTACTTC. Amino acid sequence: CASRAGTAQETQYF.

This clone was recorded a few times. The chain combines TRBV7-7 with TRBJ2-1; no firm D call. CDR1 and CDR2 from the germline V gene are SSHAT and FNYEAQ (reference sequence). CDR3 length: 15 residues. Trimming removed 1 base at V and 9 bases at J, with 16 bases between. The DNA for the CDR3 is TGTGCCAGCAGCTTAGTACTAACGGGTCCCAGTGAGCAGTTCTTC. Encoded protein: CASSLVLTGPSEQFF.

This chain links TRBV27 with TRBJ2-1, with D possibly TRBD2 on 6 matching bases. Per the germline V gene, CDR1 is MNHEY and CDR2 is SMNVEV (reference sequence). The CDR3 spans 15 residues. The V end lost 1 base, the J end lost 11 bases, and 18 bases lay between the germline ends. The CDR3 coding sequence is TGTGCCAGCAGTTTATGGGGGGTCCAAGGCGGGAAGCAGTTCTTC. This translates into CASSLWGVQGGKQFF.

This sequence joins TRBV5-4 and TRBJ1-2; unclear D gene. V gave up 0 bases and J gave up 0 bases, with 6 bases separating them. Germline V gene lookup returns CDR1 SGHNT and CDR2 YYREEE (reference sequence). The CDR3 totals 14 residues. The CDR3 sequence: CASSLERANYGYTF. The CDR3 region has the DNA TGTGCCAGCAGCTTGGAGAGGGCTAACTATGGCTACACCTTC.

The rearrangement links TRBV13 to TRBJ1-3; the D gene is possibly TRBD1 (6 bases). V lost 5 bases and J 4 bases, leaving 15 bases between the germline ends. CDR3 length equals 15 residues. Germline V gene lookup returns CDR1 PRHDT and CDR2 FYEKMQ (reference sequence). CDR3 in DNA: TGTGCCAGCAGCCTGGAGAAGGGGGTAGGAAACACCATATATTTT. Protein product: CASSLEKGVGNTIYF. Full variable domain (missing parts from reference TRBV13 and TRBJ1-3): AAGVIQSPRHLIKEKRETATLKCYPIPRHDTVYWYQQGPGQDPQFLISFYEKMQSDKGSIPDRFSAQQFSDYHSELNMSSLELGDSALYFCASSLEKGVGNTIYFGEGSWLTVV.

This chain uses TRBV6-5 with TRBJ2-2; a weak D match, TRBD2 (7 bases). Germline V CDR1 and CDR2: MNHEY, SVGAGI. The CDR3 spans 16 residues. V lost 2 bases and J 6 bases, leaving 16 bases between the germline ends. This chain's CDR3 is CASSYRPGGGPGELFF. In DNA, the CDR3 is TGTGCCAGCAGTTACCGTCCTGGGGGGGGGCCCGGGGAGCTGTTTTTT.

The CDR3 DNA sequence: TGTGCCAGCAGACCCCCAGGGGGCACCTACGAGCAGTACTTC. Translated, it gives CASRPPGGTYEQYF. The rearrangement joins TRBV7-2 to TRBJ2-7; TRBD1 aligns across 8 bases. The CDR3 is 14 residues long. The V and J ends lost 6 bases and 2 bases, in that order; junction bases with no gene match: 6. Germline lookup yields CDR1 SGHTA and CDR2 FQGNSA.

This chain joins TRBV7-2 and TRBJ2-1; 9 nucleotides line up with TRBD2. CDR3 size: 17 residues. The V gene's germline CDR1 is SGHTA and CDR2 FQGNSA. The V segment lost 5 bases and the J segment 3 bases; nucleotides outside the gene matches: 11. The CDR3 reads CASSPKPLAGRYNEQFF. The CDR3 DNA reads as TGTGCCAGCAGCCCCAAGCCCCTAGCGGGACGCTACAATGAGCAGTTCTTC.

This chain connects TRBV28 to TRBJ1-1; no clear D. V lost 2 bases, J lost 0 bases, and 10 bases lay in between. The CDR3 has 15 residues. Germline CDR1 MDHEN, CDR2 SYDVKM. For the CDR3, the DNA is TGTGCCAGCAGTTTAGATGTCGCGGTGAACACTGAAGCTTTCTTT. As protein: CASSLDVAVNTEAFF.

V usage is TRBV30 and J usage is TRBJ1-3; 8 bases agree with TRBD1. With 7 bases clipped from V and 1 base from J, the junction kept 6 bases outside the gene matches. The CDR3 sequence is 14 residues long. CDR1 is GTSNPN and CDR2 is SVGIG in the germline V gene (reference sequence). Here the CDR3 DNA reads TGTGCCTCGACAGGGGTGGTTTCTGGAAACACCATATATTTT. Its protein is CASTGVVSGNTIYF. The full variable domain, with the rest looked up from reference TRBV30 and TRBJ1-3, is SQTIHQWPATLVQPVGSPLSLECTVEGTSNPNLYWYRQAAGRGLQLLFYSVGIGQISSEVPQNLSASRPQDRQFILSSKKLLLSDSGFYLCASTGVVSGNTIYFGEGSWLTVV.

V is TRBV19 and J is TRBJ2-1; 10 bases are a match to TRBD1. The V and J ends lost 2 bases and 3 bases, in that order; junction bases with no gene match: 4. The CDR3 spans 16 residues. Germline V CDR1 and CDR2: LNHDA, SQIVND (reference sequence). The CDR3 here is CASSITRTGGYNEQFF. The CDR3 DNA is TGTGCCAGTAGTATAACTCGGACAGGGGGCTACAATGAGCAGTTCTTC.

This sequence joins TRBV2 and TRBJ2-5, with a weak D call TRBD1 (5 bases). The ends were cut back, 7 bases at V and 4 bases at J, with 16 bases in the middle. CDR3 length equals 14 residues. The germline gives CDR1 SNHLY, CDR2 FYNNEI. The chain's CDR3 is CASKPYRTGETQYF. CDR3 in DNA: TGTGCCAGCAAACCCTACAGGACGGGAGAGACCCAGTACTTC.

This chain uses TRBV7-2 with TRBJ1-1, with a possible D match to TRBD1 (6 bases). Germline V gene sequence: CDR1 SGHTA, CDR2 FQGNSA. CDR3 length equals 12 residues. V lost 1 base to trimming and J lost 7 bases, with 7 bases between them. The CDR3 nucleotides read TGTGCCAGCAGCTTAGACAGGGTTGAAGCTTTCTTT. Amino acids: CASSLDRVEAFF. The full variable domain, its missing parts supplied by reference TRBV7-2 and TRBJ1-1, is GAGVSQSPSNKVTEKGKDVELRCDPISGHTALYWYRQSLGQGLEFLIYFQGNSAPDKSGLPSDRFSAERTGGSVSTLTIQRTQQEDSAVYLCASSLDRVEAFFGQGTRLTVV.

The chain joins TRBV5-4 to TRBJ2-1; the match to TRBD1 covers 11 bases. V trimming: 4 bases; J trimming: 3 bases; junction bases outside the gene matches: 3. This CDR3 spans 15 amino acids. Germline CDR1 reads SGHNT; CDR2 reads YYREEE (reference sequence). CDR3 sequence (DNA): TGTGCCAGCAGCGGGACAGGGGGAAGCTACAATGAGCAGTTCTTC. It yields the protein CASSGTGGSYNEQFF.

The chain links TRBV6-6 to TRBJ1-1, with a weak D call TRBD1 (6 bases). The CDR3 sequence is 15 residues long. Germline V gene data show CDR1 as MNHNY and CDR2 as SVGAGI (reference sequence). Trimming pared 2 bases from V and 3 bases from J, leaving 13 bases between. CDR3 sequence reads: CASSYGGGGDTEAFF. CDR3 nucleotide sequence: TGTGCCAGCAGTTACGGTGGAGGGGGAGACACTGAAGCTTTCTTT.

The DNA of the CDR3 is TGTGCCAGCAGCGCCTCCGGGCAGGGCTCCTACAATGAGCAGTTCTTC. Residues: CASSASGQGSYNEQFF. The chain is built from TRBV9 and TRBJ2-1; D is possibly TRBD1 (5 bases). V lost 3 bases and J 0 bases, leaving 13 bases between the germline ends. The CDR3 runs 16 residues. CDR1 is SGDLS and CDR2 is YYNGEE in the germline V gene.

The chain combines TRBV10-1 with TRBJ2-3, with D possibly TRBD2 on 6 matching bases. V was shortened by 2 bases and J by 6 bases, with 9 bases between the two germline ends. There are 13 residues in the CDR3. Germline V lookup: CDR1 WNHNN, CDR2 SYGVQD (reference sequence). The CDR3 loop is CASSEGGKDTQYF. Here the CDR3 DNA reads TGCGCCAGCAGTGAGGGGGGGAAGGATACGCAGTATTTT.

The chain combines TRBV5-6 with TRBJ2-6, with TRBD1 matching over 8 bases. CDR1 and CDR2 from the germline V gene are SGHDT and YYEEEE. The CDR3 spans 17 residues. Trimming removed 4 bases from V and 0 bases from J; junction bases left unmatched: 6. The CDR3 is CASSTTGASSGANVLTF. DNA for the CDR3: TGTGCCAGCAGCACGACAGGGGCAAGCTCTGGGGCCAACGTCCTGACTTTC.

The V and J genes are TRBV12-5 and TRBJ2-3; D gene ambiguous. Germline loops: CDR1 LGHNT, CDR2 FRNRAP. Trimming took off 2 bases at V and 6 bases at J, with 9 bases between the two ends. The CDR3 is made up of 13 amino acids. The CDR3 nucleotides read TGTGCTAGTGGTTTGACAACGGAGGATACGCAGTATTTT. Its protein is CASGLTTEDTQYF.